Following are 29 T cell receptor beta chains from one sample sequenced in a study of T cell responses to AZD1222 COVID-19 vaccine. Measured with immunoSEQ multiplex PCR; TCRdb has only the in-frame clones, and not every one. Of about 80,000 clones listed, approximately 85% were seen once; the top ten hold under 11%. Sequencing was performed on peripheral blood, taken 28 days after the second AZD1222 dose. The receptors originated from an adult who received the AZD1222 COVID-19 vaccine.

The rearrangement joins TRBV7-9 to TRBJ2-2; D is ambiguous. V was shortened by 1 base and J by 9 bases, with 9 bases between the two germline ends. CDR1 SEHNR and CDR2 FQNEAQ come from the germline V gene (reference sequence). CDR3 size: 13 residues. CDR3 residues: CASSLGGIRELFF. CDR3 nucleotides: TGTGCCAGCAGCTTAGGTGGGATACGGGAGCTGTTTTTT.

Here the CDR3 DNA reads TGTGCCAGTAGTATAGGACCTCGGAATTCACCCCTCCACTTT. Translation: CASSIGPRNSPLHF. The chain has TRBV19 and TRBJ1-6; D not certain. The CDR3 runs to 14 residues. Trimming cost V 1 base and J 7 bases, with 8 bases left between them. CDR1 and CDR2 from the germline V gene are LNHDA and SQIVND (reference sequence).

The J gene is TRBJ1-4, the V gene TRBV10-2, with no clear D. Deletions cut 0 bases from V and 7 bases from J, with 3 bases between. Per the germline V gene, CDR1 is WSHSY and CDR2 is SAAADI. CDR3 length equals 12 residues. The CDR3 DNA is TGCGCCAGCAGTGAGTCGGGTGAAAAACTGTTTTTT. It encodes CASSESGEKLFF.

The chain combines TRBV6-5 with TRBJ2-3; TRBD1 might be the D (6 bases). V was trimmed by 0 bases and J by 3 bases, leaving 13 bases between them. The CDR3 loop spans 16 amino acids. CDR1 and CDR2 from the germline V gene are MNHEY and SVGAGI. The CDR3 sequence is CASSYSIQGLTDTQYF. The CDR3 nucleotides read TGTGCCAGCAGTTACTCGATCCAGGGGTTAACAGATACGCAGTATTTT.

This chain links TRBV3-1 (or the pseudogene TRBV3-2) with TRBJ2-2; no firm D call. Trimming removed 2 bases from V and 1 base from J, with 5 bases in between. Germline assignment: CDR1 LGHDT and CDR2 YNNKEL (reference sequence). The length of the CDR3 is 14 residues. The CDR3 DNA is TGTGCCAGCAGCCAATCCCGGAACACCGGGGAGCTGTTTTTT. This sequence encodes CASSQSRNTGELFF.

For this clone: A read error may produce the germline difference seen at one junction end. The chain links TRBV7-7 to TRBJ2-1; 7 bases line up with TRBD1. The CDR3 length is 15 residues. CDR1 is SSHAT and CDR2 is FNYEAQ in the germline V gene (reference sequence). This chain's CDR3 is CASSFGDSSYNEQFF. The CDR3 DNA reads as TGTGCTAGCAGCTTTGGGGACAGCTCCTACAATGAGCAGTTCTTC.

The V and J genes are TRBV29-1 and TRBJ2-7; 8 bases agree with TRBD1. CDR1 is SQVTM and CDR2 is ANQGSEA in the germline V gene. The CDR3 totals 13 residues. V gave up 5 bases and J gave up 0 bases; unmatched junction bases: 3. CDR3 DNA: TGCAGCGTTTCAGGGGGCCGCTCCTACGAGCAGTACTTC. Its protein product is CSVSGGRSYEQYF.

This CDR3 reads CASSYGTGGFGYEQYF. CDR3 nucleotides: TGTGCCAGCAGCTACGGGACAGGGGGCTTCGGCTACGAGCAGTACTTC. The V call is TRBV7-9, the J call TRBJ2-7; 12 bases are a match to TRBD1. The CDR3 length is 16 residues. Trimming removed 4 bases from V and 3 bases from J; junction bases left unmatched: 7. Germline CDR1 and CDR2: SEHNR and FQNEAQ (reference sequence).

This chain joins TRBV4-2 and TRBJ1-2, with D possibly TRBD1 on 5 matching bases. Germline CDR1 is LGHNA and CDR2 is YNFKEQ. This CDR3 spans 15 amino acids. V lost 1 base to trimming and J lost 4 bases, with 13 bases between them. CDR3 coding DNA: TGTGCCAGCAGCCAAGGGGGGGAGGCAGTCTATGGCTACACCTTC. Translation gives CASSQGGEAVYGYTF.

V is TRBV28 and J is TRBJ2-5, with 10 bases fitting TRBD2. The CDR3 length is 15 residues. The ends lost 6 bases at V and 6 bases at J; junction bases unmatched: 10. Per germline, CDR1 MDHEN and CDR2 SYDVKM. The CDR3 sequence is CASSRSSGGLKTQYF. The CDR3 DNA sequence: TGTGCCAGCAGCCGATCTAGCGGGGGCTTGAAGACCCAGTACTTC. The complete variable domain, with remaining parts taken from reference TRBV28 and TRBJ2-5, reads DVKVTQSSRYLVKRTGEKVFLECVQDMDHENMFWYRQDPGLGLRLIYFSYDVKMKEKGDIPEGYSVSREKKERFSLILESASTNQTSMYLCASSRSSGGLKTQYFGPGTRLLVL.

As to this clone: A clone one base away is much larger, so this may be a read error. The same CDR3 also results from other DNA sequences found in this sample. The CDR3 sequence is CASRRSRSNTGELFF. The DNA of the CDR3 is TGTGCCAGTAGACGGAGTCGATCGAACACCGGGGAGCTGTTTTTT. The rearrangement joins TRBV19 to TRBJ2-2; D is unresolved. Trimming removed 6 bases at V and 0 bases at J, with 11 bases between. Germline V gene sequence: CDR1 LNHDA, CDR2 SQIVND (reference sequence). This CDR3 has 15 residues.

The CDR3 here is CASSEPGTYHNEQFF. For the CDR3, the DNA is TGTGCCAGCAGTGAGCCGGGGACTTATCACAATGAGCAGTTCTTC. The chain uses TRBV5-4 and TRBJ2-1, with D possibly TRBD2 on 6 matching bases. V gave up 5 bases and J gave up 5 bases, with 17 bases separating them. Germline loops: CDR1 SGHNT, CDR2 YYREEE (reference sequence). The CDR3 runs 15 residues. Filled out from reference TRBV5-4 and TRBJ2-1, the complete variable domain reads ETGVTQSPTHLIKTRGQQVTLRCSSQSGHNTVSWYQQALGQGPQFIFQYYREEENGRGNFPPRFSGLQFPNYSSELNVNALELDDSALYLCASSEPGTYHNEQFFGPGTRLTVL.

The chain joins TRBV28 to TRBJ1-5; weak D call: TRBD1 (5 bases). Germline V gene lookup returns CDR1 MDHEN and CDR2 SYDVKM. V lost 1 base to trimming and J lost 7 bases, with 14 bases between them. The CDR3 runs 15 residues. The CDR3: CASSLYSGVRQPQHF. CDR3 DNA: TGTGCCAGCAGTTTATATTCGGGGGTTCGCCAGCCCCAGCATTTT. Filled out from reference TRBV28 and TRBJ1-5, the complete variable domain reads DVKVTQSSRYLVKRTGEKVFLECVQDMDHENMFWYRQDPGLGLRLIYFSYDVKMKEKGDIPEGYSVSREKKERFSLILESASTNQTSMYLCASSLYSGVRQPQHFGDGTRLSIL.

The V and J genes are TRBV27 and TRBJ2-5; 7 nucleotides line up with TRBD1. J gave up 6 bases and V 5 bases, and 6 bases lay outside the gene matches. Germline CDR1 reads MNHEY; CDR2 reads SMNVEV (reference sequence). CDR3 length equals 13 residues. CDR3 coding DNA: TGTGCCAGCAGTCTCCGGGACAGAAAGACCCAGTACTTC. Its protein product is CASSLRDRKTQYF.

The chain carries TRBV6-6 and TRBJ2-3; TRBD1 is a possible D gene (5 bases). There are 12 residues in the CDR3. Trimming removed 5 bases at V and 4 bases at J, with 7 bases between. Germline assignment: CDR1 MNHNY and CDR2 SVGAGI (reference sequence). The CDR3 DNA sequence: TGTGCCAGCAGTCGGACACCAGATACGCAGTATTTT. It translates to CASSRTPDTQYF.

This clone was seen a single time. The rearrangement uses TRBV11-3 and TRBJ1-1; no definite D call. Germline CDR1 SGHNT, CDR2 YENEEA. Trimming left V 2 bases short and J 6 bases short, with 10 bases between. CDR3 size: 13 residues. CDR3 residues: CASSLLVGAEAFF. The CDR3 DNA sequence: TGTGCCAGCAGCTTACTAGTGGGAGCTGAAGCTTTCTTT.

The rearrangement joins TRBV4-2 to TRBJ2-7, with TRBD1 identical over 7 bases. Germline V gives CDR1 LGHNA, CDR2 YNFKEQ. The V and J ends lost 1 base and 3 bases, in that order; junction bases with no gene match: 9. This CDR3 is 16 amino acids long. CDR3 region: CASSQVLPGQNYEQYF. CDR3 in DNA: TGTGCCAGCAGCCAAGTATTACCGGGACAGAACTACGAGCAGTACTTC.

The chain couples TRBV3-1 (or the pseudogene TRBV3-2) to TRBJ2-5, with 10 bases aligning to TRBD2. The germline CDR1 and CDR2 sequences are LGHDT and YNNKEL (reference sequence). Trimming removed 4 bases from V and 9 bases from J; junction bases left unmatched: 11. CDR3 length: 15 residues. Written as DNA, the CDR3 is TGTGCCAGCAGCCCTAGGGGCCTAGCGGGGGAATCCCAGTACTTC. Amino acid sequence: CASSPRGLAGESQYF.

This clone has a single count. V and J are TRBV6-2 or TRBV6-3 and TRBJ1-1; D might be TRBD1 (6 bases). This CDR3 is built from 14 residues. Germline V CDR1 and CDR2: MNHEY, SVGEGT. V was trimmed by 2 bases and J by 3 bases, leaving 10 bases between them. CDR3 sequence: CASSYLRTDTEAFF. In DNA form, the CDR3 reads TGTGCCAGCAGTTACCTTCGGACAGACACTGAAGCTTTCTTT.

The V and J genes are TRBV28 and TRBJ1-5; 7 bases align to TRBD1. This CDR3 contains 14 residues. Germline CDR1 is MDHEN and CDR2 is SYDVKM. With 6 bases clipped from V and 9 bases from J, the junction kept 11 bases outside the gene matches. CDR3 DNA: TGTGCCAGCAGGGTACCGTCGGACAGGTCGCCCCAGCATTTT. This sequence encodes CASRVPSDRSPQHF.

The genes are TRBV5-5 and TRBJ2-1; 7 bases are a match to TRBD2. The junction had 5 bases not matched to a gene; V was cut back by 2 bases and J by 0 bases. Germline-derived CDR1 and CDR2 are SGHKS and YYEKEE (reference sequence). The CDR3 has 16 amino acids. The CDR3 region has the DNA TGTGCCAGCAGCTTCGCCGGGGGGTACTCCTACAATGAGCAGTTCTTC. This encodes CASSFAGGYSYNEQFF.

The chain carries TRBV28 and TRBJ2-7; 7 nucleotides match TRBD2. V trimming: 8 bases; J trimming: 2 bases; junction bases outside the gene matches: 12. The CDR3 is 15 amino acids. Germline loops: CDR1 MDHEN, CDR2 SYDVKM. The chain's CDR3 is CASRGRGSGTYEQYF. DNA of the CDR3: TGTGCCAGCCGCGGGCGGGGGTCGGGGACCTACGAGCAGTACTTC.

This sequence joins TRBV19 and TRBJ1-3; D gene unclear. Germline V gene data show CDR1 as LNHDA and CDR2 as SQIVND (reference sequence). The V end was cut by 7 bases, the J end by 4 bases, with 17 bases between. The CDR3 covers 15 residues. In DNA form, the CDR3 reads TGTGCCAGTACCGACTTAAACTTCCCCGGAAACACCATATATTTT. It encodes CASTDLNFPGNTIYF.

The CDR3 reads CASSDPGQGYGYTF. The CDR3 DNA follows: TGTGCCAGTAGTGATCCGGGACAGGGTTATGGCTACACCTTC. The chain employs TRBV19 and TRBJ1-2; 9 bases map to TRBD1. CDR3 length: 14 residues. Unmatched junction bases numbered 6, after V lost 5 bases and J lost 5 bases. CDR1 is LNHDA, CDR2 SQIVND, per germline (reference sequence). The full variable domain, with the rest looked up from reference TRBV19 and TRBJ1-2, is DGGITQSPKYLFRKEGQNVTLSCEQNLNHDAMYWYRQDPGQGLRLIYYSQIVNDFQKGDIAEGYSVSREKKESFPLTVTSAQKNPTAFYLCASSDPGQGYGYTFGSGTRLTVV.

This clone was detected only once. This chain links TRBV29-1 with TRBJ2-2, with D possibly matching TRBD2 (6 bases). Germline CDR1 reads SQVTM; CDR2 reads ANQGSEA. V lost 3 bases, J lost 3 bases, and 20 bases lay in between. The CDR3 is made up of 17 amino acids. In DNA, the CDR3 is TGCAGCGTTGAGCATCATGGCGGCGGGGTGGACACCGGGGAGCTGTTTTTT. Translating gives CSVEHHGGGVDTGELFF.

V and J are TRBV19 and TRBJ2-1; D perhaps matches TRBD1 (6 bases). V lost 4 bases and J lost 4, with 11 bases in between. This CDR3 has 14 residues. The germline V gene has CDR1 LNHDA and CDR2 SQIVND (reference sequence). The CDR3 reads CASSNRETYNEQFF. CDR3 coding DNA: TGTGCCAGTAGTAACAGGGAAACTTACAATGAGCAGTTCTTC.

The rearrangement uses TRBV27 and TRBJ1-2; TRBD1 aligns across 7 bases. There are 14 residues in the CDR3. V shed 3 bases, J shed 4 bases, and the junction held 5 bases outside the gene matches. CDR1 is MNHEY and CDR2 is SMNVEV in the germline V gene (reference sequence). CDR3 sequence: CASSFKGAGYGYTF. In DNA form, the CDR3 reads TGTGCCAGCAGTTTTAAGGGGGCTGGCTATGGCTACACCTTC.

This clone appeared a single time. V usage is TRBV2 and J usage is TRBJ1-2; TRBD1 matches at 9 bases. V trimming: 9 bases; J trimming: 7 bases; junction bases outside the gene matches: 12. There are 14 residues in the CDR3. The germline V gene encodes CDR1 SNHLY and CDR2 FYNNEI. CDR3 bases: TGTGCCAGAGGGGGGACAGGGAGGATCTTTGGCTACACCTTC. It specifies CARGGTGRIFGYTF. Full variable domain (remainder filled in from reference TRBV2 and TRBJ1-2): EPEVTQTPSHQVTQMGQEVILRCVPISNHLYFYWYRQILGQKVEFLVSFYNNEISEKSEIFDDQFSVERPDGSNFTLKIRSTKLEDSAMYFCARGGTGRIFGYTFGSGTRLTVV.

The V call is TRBV19, the J call TRBJ2-3; possibly TRBD1 for D (5 bases). V was pared by 9 bases and J by 4 bases, with 11 bases between. CDR1 is LNHDA and CDR2 is SQIVND in the germline V gene (reference sequence). This CDR3 is 12 amino acids long. The CDR3 bases are TGTGCCAGCCTTGGGGCTCCAGATACGCAGTATTTT. Protein: CASLGAPDTQYF.